The subject of this entry is one T cell receptor beta chain. The sample comes from a study of T cells in localized non-small cell lung cancer. This CDR3 contains 12 residues. Germline V gene data show CDR1 as SNHLY and CDR2 as FYNNEI. V gave up 11 bases and J gave up 5 bases; unmatched junction bases: 9. Assay: immunoSEQ multiplex PCR; the TCRdb copy retains only in-frame clones and omits some. The repertoire holds 50,000 to 70,000 clones, with around 81% as singletons. The chain has TRBV2 and TRBJ2-7; TRBD1 agrees at 7 bases. The sequenced sample was PBMCs, obtained before any cancer treatment. The receptor comes from a man aged 35-75 years with stage II lung adenocarcinoma. In nucleotides, the CDR3 is TGTGCCGTAAGACAGGGACGGGACGAGCAGTACTTC. This codes for CAVRQGRDEQYF.